The present TCR beta chain was sequenced within a study of CD8 T cells in ankylosing spondylitis. Germline CDR1 reads LGHNA; CDR2 reads YNFKEQ. The CDR3 loop spans 15 amino acids. Trimming cost V 3 bases and J 2 bases; bases outside gene matches: 5. Concerning this clonotype itself: Its antigen is as yet unknown.

Study outcomes and limitations: Blood from ankylosing spondylitis patients appeared to carry a characteristic roughly 8-variant TCR beta motif.

One entry per CDR3 protein results from TCRdb running MiXCR on the 5' RACE reads. The sample has fewer than 750,000 distinct CDR3 sequences, roughly 19% seen once. The genes are TRBV4-2 and TRBJ2-7; 9 bases match TRBD1. The clonotype was recovered from a male donor with ankylosing spondylitis. Input material: blood, either unsorted or a sorted T cell fraction (not recorded which). The CDR3 DNA is TGTGCCAGCAGCCATTCCGGGACAGGGACCTACGAGCAGTACTTC. It yields the protein CASSHSGTGTYEQYF.